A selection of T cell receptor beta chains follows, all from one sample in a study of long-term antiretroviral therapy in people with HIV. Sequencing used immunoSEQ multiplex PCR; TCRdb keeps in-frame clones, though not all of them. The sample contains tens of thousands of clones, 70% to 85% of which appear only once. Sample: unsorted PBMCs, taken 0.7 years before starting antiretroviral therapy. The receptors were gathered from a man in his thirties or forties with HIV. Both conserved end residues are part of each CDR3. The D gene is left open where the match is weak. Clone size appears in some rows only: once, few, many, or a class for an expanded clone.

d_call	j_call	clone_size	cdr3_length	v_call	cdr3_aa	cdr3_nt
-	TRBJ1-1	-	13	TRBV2	CASSGGMNTEAFF	TGTGCCAGCAGCGGGGGGATGAACACTGAAGCTTTCTTT
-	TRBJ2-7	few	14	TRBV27	CASTQQREGYEQYF	TGTGCCAGCACCCAACAGCGAGAAGGGTACGAGCAGTACTTC
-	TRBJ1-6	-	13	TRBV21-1	CASSKVGDSPLHF	TGTGCCAGCAGCAAAGTAGGGGACTCACCCCTCCACTTT
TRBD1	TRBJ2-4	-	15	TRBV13	CASSPPGTGKNIQYF	TGTGCCAGCAGCCCTCCCGGGACAGGAAAAAACATTCAGTACTTC
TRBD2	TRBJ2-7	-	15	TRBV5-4	CASTLSGSGSYEQYF	TGTGCCAGCACCCTTAGCGGGAGCGGGTCCTACGAGCAGTACTTC
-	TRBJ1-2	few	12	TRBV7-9	CAVEGLGYGYTF	TGTGCCGTGGAAGGGTTGGGCTATGGCTACACCTTC
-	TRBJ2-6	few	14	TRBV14	CASSPDLRANVLTF	TGTGCCAGCAGCCCGGACCTTAGGGCCAACGTCCTGACTTTC
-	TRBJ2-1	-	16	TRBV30	CATTHARGSSYNEQFF	TGTGCCACGACCCACGCTAGGGGAAGCTCCTACAATGAGCAGTTCTTC
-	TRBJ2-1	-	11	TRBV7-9	CASSQGFEHFF	TGTGCCAGCAGCCAGGGGTTTGAGCATTTCTTC
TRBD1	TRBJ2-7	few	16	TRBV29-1	CSVAGYRGTGAYEQYF	TGCAGCGTTGCGGGTTATCGGGGGACAGGGGCCTACGAGCAGTACTTC
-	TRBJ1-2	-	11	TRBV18	CASSPGEGYTF	TGTGCCAGCTCACCCGGGGAGGGCTACACCTTC
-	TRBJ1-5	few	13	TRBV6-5	CASNIPGNQPQHF	TGTGCCAGCAATATCCCGGGAAATCAGCCCCAGCATTTT
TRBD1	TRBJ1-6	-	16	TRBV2	CASSGDTGAANSPLHF	TGTGCCAGCAGTGGGGATACAGGGGCAGCCAATTCACCCCTCCACTTT
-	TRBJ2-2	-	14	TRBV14	CASSLNQNTGELFF	TGTGCCAGCAGCCTTAACCAGAACACCGGGGAGCTGTTTTTT
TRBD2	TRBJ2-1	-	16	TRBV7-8	CASSPSGVSSYNEQFF	TGTGCCAGCAGCCCGAGCGGGGTAAGCTCCTACAATGAGCAGTTCTTC
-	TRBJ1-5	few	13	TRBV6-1	CASSEGPNQPQHF	TGTGCCAGCAGTGAAGGTCCAAATCAGCCCCAGCATTTT
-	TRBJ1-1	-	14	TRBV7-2	CASSLGGMNTEAFF	TGTGCCAGCAGCCTGGGGGGGATGAACACTGAAGCTTTCTTT
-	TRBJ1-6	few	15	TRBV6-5	CASRGGNRAHSPLHF	TGTGCCAGCCGGGGGGGGAATAGGGCCCATTCACCCCTCCACTTT
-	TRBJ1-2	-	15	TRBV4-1	CASSQGGNTNYGYTF	TGCGCCAGCAGCCAAGGCGGGAATACTAACTATGGCTACACCTTC
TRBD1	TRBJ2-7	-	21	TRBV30	CAWTHPSDRGGSVLGDYEQYF	TGTGCCTGGACCCATCCCTCCGACAGGGGAGGATCTGTGTTGGGGGACTACGAGCAGTACTTC
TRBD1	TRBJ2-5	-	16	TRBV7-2	CASSLANRDSRETQYF	TGTGCCAGCAGCTTAGCGAACCGGGACAGTCGGGAGACCCAGTACTTC
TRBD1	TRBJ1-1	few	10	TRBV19	CASSAGGAFF	TGTGCCAGTAGTGCAGGGGGAGCTTTCTTT
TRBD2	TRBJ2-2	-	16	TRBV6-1	CASSDRALAGLGELFF	TGTGCCAGCAGTGATAGGGCACTAGCGGGACTTGGGGAGCTGTTTTTT
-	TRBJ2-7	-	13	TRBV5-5	CASSRYGAYEQYF	TGTGCCAGCAGCAGATACGGGGCCTACGAGCAGTACTTC
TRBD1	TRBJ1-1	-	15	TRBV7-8	CASSYLQGAQTEAFF	TGTGCCAGCAGCTACCTTCAGGGGGCGCAGACTGAAGCTTTCTTT
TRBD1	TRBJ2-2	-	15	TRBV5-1	CASSSDRENTGELFF	TGCGCCAGCAGCTCAGACAGGGAGAACACCGGGGAGCTGTTTTTT
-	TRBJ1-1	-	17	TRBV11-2	CASSLARYSGEYTEAFF	TGTGCCAGCAGCTTAGCCAGGTATTCGGGGGAATACACTGAAGCTTTCTTT
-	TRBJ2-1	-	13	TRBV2	CASTPGGNNEQFF	TGTGCCAGCACCCCAGGGGGGAACAATGAGCAGTTCTTC
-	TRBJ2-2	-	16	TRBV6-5	CASSYVSMLNTGELFF	TGTGCCAGCAGTTACGTGTCGATGCTAAACACCGGGGAGCTGTTTTTT
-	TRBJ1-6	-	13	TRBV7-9	CASRQNYNSPLHF	TGTGCCAGCCGACAAAACTATAATTCACCCCTCCACTTT
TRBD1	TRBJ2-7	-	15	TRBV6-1	CASSEAGTGGYEQYF	TGTGCCAGCAGTGAAGCCGGGACAGGGGGCTACGAGCAGTACTTC
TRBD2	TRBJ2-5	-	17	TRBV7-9	CASSSVSGGGTGETQYF	TGTGCCAGCAGCTCTGTCTCTGGGGGAGGGACGGGGGAGACCCAGTACTTC
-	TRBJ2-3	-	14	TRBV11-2	CASSLRQGTDTQYF	TGTGCCAGCAGCTTACGACAGGGCACAGATACGCAGTATTTT
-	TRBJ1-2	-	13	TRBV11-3	CASSLYRRCGYTF	TGTGCCAGCAGCTTATATCGTCGGTGTGGCTACACCTTC
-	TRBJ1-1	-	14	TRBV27	CASTKLQGNTEAFF	TGTGCCAGCACCAAACTACAGGGGAACACTGAAGCTTTCTTT
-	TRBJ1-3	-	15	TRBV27	CASSSRGGRGNTIYF	TGTGCCAGCAGTTCGCGAGGGGGGCGAGGAAACACCATATATTTT
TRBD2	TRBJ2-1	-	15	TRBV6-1	CASSEPRGGRDEQFF	TGTGCCAGCAGTGAACCACGGGGGGGGAGGGATGAGCAGTTCTTC
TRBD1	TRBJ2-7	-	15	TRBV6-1	CASSSRGRGVYEQYF	TGTGCCAGCAGTTCAAGGGGGCGAGGAGTGTACGAGCAGTACTTC
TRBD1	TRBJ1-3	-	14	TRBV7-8	CASSLGQAGNTIYF	TGTGCCAGCAGCTTGGGACAGGCTGGAAACACCATATATTTT
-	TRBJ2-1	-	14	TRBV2	CASSEVGSSREQFF	TGTGCCAGCAGTGAAGTGGGGTCTAGCCGCGAGCAGTTCTTC
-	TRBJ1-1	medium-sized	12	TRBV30	CALWALYTEAFF	TGTGCACTTTGGGCCCTTTACACTGAAGCTTTCTTT
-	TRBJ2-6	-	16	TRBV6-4	CASSDSGTSGANVLTF	TGTGCCAGCAGTGACTCGGGGACATCTGGGGCCAACGTCCTGACTTTC
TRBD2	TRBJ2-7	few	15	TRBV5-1	CASSLPGGSSYEQYF	TGCGCCAGCAGCTTGCCGGGAGGGAGCTCCTACGAGCAGTACTTC
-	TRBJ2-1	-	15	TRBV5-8	CASSLGDSRYNEQFF	TGTGCCAGCAGCTTGGGCGACAGTAGATACAATGAGCAGTTCTTC
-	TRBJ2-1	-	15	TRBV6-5	CASTGRRGSYNEQFF	TGTGCCAGCACCGGGCGTCGAGGCTCCTACAATGAGCAGTTCTTC
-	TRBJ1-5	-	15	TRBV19	CASSISGNRNQPQHF	TGTGCCAGTAGTATTAGCGGCAATCGCAATCAGCCCCAGCATTTT
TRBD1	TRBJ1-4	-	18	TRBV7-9	CASSPTPIDRGRGEKLFF	TGTGCCAGCAGCCCAACCCCTATTGACAGGGGGCGAGGTGAAAAACTGTTTTTT
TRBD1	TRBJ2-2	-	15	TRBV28	CASSPGTGLTGELFF	TGTGCCAGCAGCCCAGGGACAGGGCTCACCGGGGAGCTGTTTTTT